Listed below are T cell receptor beta chains from one sample, sequenced in a study of shared clonotypes between healthy human individuals. Sequenced by immunoSEQ multiplex PCR; TCRdb stores in-frame clones only, minus some. The table shows approximately 2,000,000 clones, with just under 95% occurring only once. Material: naive CD8+ T cells from PBMCs. These receptors were collected from a man in his late teens or twenties in good health. Some clones in this sample may be carry-over from other donors' samples. Both conserved end residues are part of each CDR3. D genes are given only for firm matches. Expanded clones are given a class, and other clones once, few, many or no size at all.

j_gene,abundance,d_gene,v_gene,CDR3nt,CDR3aa
TRBJ2-3,NA,NA,TRBV19,TGTGCCAGTAGTATCCTTCAGGGCGGAGATACGCAGTATTTT,CASSILQGGDTQYF
TRBJ2-1,NA,NA,TRBV29-1,TGCAGCGTTGAAGATAGGCCAGCGGGACATTTCAATGAGCAGTTCTTC,CSVEDRPAGHFNEQFF
TRBJ2-7,NA,NA,TRBV4-1,TGCGCCAGCAGCCCAGCCGTACCGGGACACGCGTCCTACGAGCAGTACTTC,CASSPAVPGHASYEQYF
TRBJ1-5,NA,NA,TRBV7-9,TGTGCCAGCAGCTCGGACCTGTGGGGCAATCAGCCCCAGCATTTT,CASSSDLWGNQPQHF
TRBJ1-2,NA,NA,TRBV5-1,TGCGCCAGCAGCTTTGGGGCCGTTAGCTACACCTTC,CASSFGAVSYTF
TRBJ1-1,NA,TRBD1,TRBV7-8,TGTGCCAGCAGCTTAGCCGGGACAGGGGGGACTGAAGCTTTCTTT,CASSLAGTGGTEAFF
TRBJ2-3,NA,NA,TRBV15,TGTGCCACCAGCGGAAGGGACACAGATACGCAGTATTTT,CATSGRDTDTQYF
TRBJ1-5,NA,NA,TRBV2,TGTGCCAGCAGGGCCAAATGGGATCAGCCCCAGCATTTT,CASRAKWDQPQHF
TRBJ1-4,NA,NA,TRBV7-9,TGTGCCAGCAGCCTAATGATACAGGCGACTAATGAAAAACTGTTTTTT,CASSLMIQATNEKLFF
TRBJ1-2,NA,TRBD1,TRBV19,TGTGCCAGTAGCCAAGACAGGGAAGGTGACTATGGCTACACCTTC,CASSQDREGDYGYTF
TRBJ2-1,NA,TRBD2,TRBV9,TGTGCCAGCACCAATGGACTAGCGGGAGGGCATGAGCAGTTCTTC,CASTNGLAGGHEQFF
TRBJ1-1,NA,NA,TRBV19,TGTGCCAGTAGTATTGGTAGGGGGAACACTGAAGCTTTCTTT,CASSIGRGNTEAFF
TRBJ2-4,NA,TRBD1,TRBV4-3,TGCGCCAGCAGCCAGGGACAGGGAAGCATTCAGTACTTC,CASSQGQGSIQYF
TRBJ2-7,NA,TRBD2,TRBV4-3,TGCGCCAGCAGCCAAGATATAGGCGGGAGTGGCGAGCAGTACTTC,CASSQDIGGSGEQYF
TRBJ1-1,NA,NA,TRBV5-6,TGTGCCAGCAGCTTGTTTGAAGGAAGGGAAGCTTTCTTT,CASSLFEGREAFF
TRBJ2-7,NA,NA,TRBV27,TGTGCCAGCAGTTTGTTGGGGCACTTACTCTACGAGCAGTACTTC,CASSLLGHLLYEQYF
TRBJ2-7,once,NA,TRBV11-2,TGTGCCAGCAGCTCCGGTCTCGGCTACGAGCAGTACTTC,CASSSGLGYEQYF
TRBJ2-7,NA,TRBD1,TRBV11-2,TGTGCCAGCAGCGTCCCCGGGACAGGGAACTACGAGCAGTACTTC,CASSVPGTGNYEQYF
TRBJ2-7,NA,NA,TRBV6-5,NA,CASSTSISGEQYF
TRBJ2-2,NA,NA,TRBV19,TGTGCCAGTAGTATAGATCGAGGACAGGGGGAGCTGTTTTTT,CASSIDRGQGELFF
TRBJ2-7,NA,NA,TRBV6-5,TGTGCCAGCAGTTACTCGCCAGGCTCCTACGAGCAGTACTTC,CASSYSPGSYEQYF
TRBJ2-7,NA,TRBD2,TRBV6-6,TGTGCCAGCAGTTACGTCCCTAGCGGGACCTACGAGCAGTACTTC,CASSYVPSGTYEQYF
TRBJ2-3,NA,TRBD2,TRBV27,TGTGCCAGCAGCCCTTGGCCTAGCGGGGAGAGGGGCACAGATACGCAGTATTTT,CASSPWPSGERGTDTQYF
TRBJ1-5,NA,NA,TRBV29-1,TGCAGCGTTGCGCCCGGGCTGAATCAGCCCCAGCATTTT,CSVAPGLNQPQHF
TRBJ1-1,once,TRBD1,TRBV11-2,TGTGCCAGCAGCTTAGGTCGGACAGGTACCTCGAGGGGGAACACTGAAGCTTTCTTT,CASSLGRTGTSRGNTEAFF
TRBJ2-1,once,NA,TRBV27,TGTGCCAGCAGTCCCTACAGCTTGGTGAACAATGAGCAGTTCTTC,CASSPYSLVNNEQFF
TRBJ1-5,NA,NA,TRBV7-9,TGTGCCAGCAGCTCCGATGGCAATCAGCCCCAGCATTTT,CASSSDGNQPQHF
TRBJ2-1,NA,TRBD2,TRBV19,TGTGCCAGTAGTATTTCCCCCATGTGGGAGGGGATCAATGAGCAGTTCTTC,CASSISPMWEGINEQFF
TRBJ1-1,NA,NA,TRBV7-6,TGTGCCAGCAGCTTACGGAGCATGAACACTGAAGCTTTCTTT,CASSLRSMNTEAFF
TRBJ2-3,NA,TRBD2,TRBV7-6,TGTGCCAGCAGCTCGACCAGCGGGAGAAGCACAGATACGCAGTATTTT,CASSSTSGRSTDTQYF
TRBJ2-1,once,NA,TRBV7-3,TGTGCCAGCAGCCCGGACAGTTCCTACAATGAGCAGTTCTTC,CASSPDSSYNEQFF
TRBJ2-2,NA,NA,TRBV7-9,TGTGCCAGCAGCTTAAAACAGGTGGACACCGGGGAGCTGTTTTTT,CASSLKQVDTGELFF
TRBJ2-2,NA,TRBD2,TRBV5-1,TGCGCCAGCAGCCCCGGACTAGTAAAAAGCTCCGGGGAGCTGTTTTTT,CASSPGLVKSSGELFF
TRBJ2-3,NA,NA,TRBV15,TGTGCCACCAGCAGAGATCGGCGCACAGATACGCAGTATTTT,CATSRDRRTDTQYF
TRBJ2-7,NA,NA,TRBV9,TGTGCCAGCAGCGCCGGGACGGTCCACGAGCAGTACTTC,CASSAGTVHEQYF
TRBJ1-2,NA,NA,TRBV6-6,TGTGCCAGCAGTCCTTATATATTGGATGGCTACACCTTC,CASSPYILDGYTF
TRBJ1-1,NA,NA,TRBV7-9,TGTGCCAGCAGCCCGGGACAACCTATGAACACTGAAGCTTTCTTT,CASSPGQPMNTEAFF
TRBJ2-7,NA,TRBD2,TRBV13,TGTGCCAGCAGCCACATAGCGGGCGGGCACTACGAGCAGTACTTC,CASSHIAGGHYEQYF
TRBJ2-7,NA,TRBD2,TRBV4-2,TGTGCCAGCAGCCAACCTAGCGGGTATGGCTACGAGCAGTACTTC,CASSQPSGYGYEQYF
TRBJ2-7,NA,NA,TRBV7-8,TGTGCCAGCAGCTTAGAGGCCTCGCGGTACTCCTACGAGCAGTACTTC,CASSLEASRYSYEQYF
TRBJ2-7,NA,NA,TRBV6-5,TGTGCCAGCAGTTACTTGGGGACCCGCTACGAGCAGTACTTC,CASSYLGTRYEQYF
TRBJ2-2,NA,TRBD1,TRBV18,TGTGCCAGCTCACCTCCGGGACAGGGAATCACCGGGGAGCTGTTTTTT,CASSPPGQGITGELFF
TRBJ2-7,once,NA,TRBV7-9,TGTGCCAGCCAAGCTTCGGAAACGGGCTCCTACGAGCAGTACTTC,CASQASETGSYEQYF
TRBJ2-7,NA,NA,TRBV2,TGTGCCAGCAGTGAGGTTAGGCTAGCGAGCTACGAGCAGTACTTC,CASSEVRLASYEQYF
TRBJ1-5,NA,NA,TRBV28,TGTGCCAGCAGTTTCGGCCAGAAAAATCAGCCCCAGCATTTT,CASSFGQKNQPQHF
TRBJ2-1,NA,NA,TRBV5-1,TGCGCCAGCAGCTTGGGAGAGAGCTCCTACAATGAGCAGTTCTTC,CASSLGESSYNEQFF
TRBJ2-7,NA,TRBD1,TRBV19,TGTGCCAGTACCTCCAAACAGGGGGACTCCTACGAGCAGTACTTC,CASTSKQGDSYEQYF
TRBJ2-3,NA,NA,TRBV13,TGTGCCAGCAGCTCCCCCGGAGCTAGCACAGATACGCAGTATTTT,CASSSPGASTDTQYF
TRBJ2-3,NA,NA,TRBV28,TGTGCCAGCAGTTTTGGGGATGGGCCAGATACGCAGTATTTT,CASSFGDGPDTQYF
TRBJ2-1,NA,NA,TRBV5-6,TGTGCCAGCAGCTTTGTAGGACAGATCAATGAGCAGTTCTTC,CASSFVGQINEQFF
TRBJ2-1,NA,TRBD2,TRBV4-1,TGCGCCAGCAGCCCCCGGACTAGCGGGAGATCTGAGCAGTTCTTC,CASSPRTSGRSEQFF
TRBJ2-5,NA,NA,TRBV4-3,TGCGCCAGCAGCCAAGGGACTCAATCTCAAGAGACCCAGTACTTC,CASSQGTQSQETQYF
TRBJ2-2,NA,TRBD2,TRBV9,TGTGCCAGCAGCGTAACGGTGCGGGAGGGGTCGAACACCGGGGAGCTGTTTTTT,CASSVTVREGSNTGELFF
TRBJ1-2,NA,NA,TRBV28,TGTGCCAGCAGCCCCCGTATCCATGGCTACACCTTC,CASSPRIHGYTF
TRBJ2-7,NA,TRBD1,TRBV2,TGTGCCAGCAGTGACAGGGGGCTCAACGAGCAGTACTTC,CASSDRGLNEQYF
TRBJ1-1,NA,NA,TRBV5-1,TGCGCCAGCAGCTTTCAAGCGGGGTCCATGAACACTGAAGCTTTCTTT,CASSFQAGSMNTEAFF
TRBJ2-3,NA,TRBD2,TRBV7-9,TGTGCCAGCAGCCCAGTGACTAGCGGGATCTTAGATACGCAGTATTTT,CASSPVTSGILDTQYF